This is a list of T cell receptor beta chains from one sample in a study of cytomegalovirus exposure and HLA in healthy donors. Assay used: immunoSEQ multiplex PCR; TCRdb lists only in-frame clones, some missing. Of 150,000 or so clones in the sample, about 80% are singletons; the top ten hold approximately 2.1%. Sequencing input: PBMCs. The source of these receptors is a man aged 50-59 years in good health and CMV-seropositive. Each CDR3 is given with its conserved first and last residue. The D gene is left open where the match is weak. Size is stated for part of the rows, as once, few or many counts, or as a class when the clone is expanded.

j_gene,abundance,d_gene,v_gene,CDR3aa,CDR3nt
TRBJ2-7,-,TRBD1,TRBV7-9,CASSPPQTGGTYEQYF,TGTGCCAGCAGCCCCCCACAGACAGGGGGCACTTACGAGCAGTACTTC
TRBJ1-5,-,TRBD1,TRBV7-2,CASAQGATQPQHF,TGTGCCAGCGCCCAGGGGGCTACTCAGCCCCAGCATTTT
TRBJ2-1,-,TRBD2,TRBV4-3,CASSQPTSGGGRFAEQFF,TGCGCCAGCAGCCAACCCACTTCCGGGGGGGGCCGGTTTGCTGAGCAGTTCTTC
TRBJ1-1,-,-,TRBV6-6,CASSSTGRSMNTEAFF,TGTGCCAGCAGTAGCACAGGAAGATCAATGAACACTGAAGCTTTCTTT
TRBJ1-5,-,-,TRBV7-8,CASSLDYEAYSNQPQHF,TGTGCCAGCAGCTTAGATTACGAGGCTTATAGCAATCAGCCCCAGCATTTT
TRBJ1-2,few,-,TRBV5-5,CASSLEQGYGYTF,TGTGCCAGCAGCTTGGAGCAGGGGTATGGCTACACCTTC
TRBJ2-1,-,-,TRBV5-1,CASSLAQGGEQFF,TGCGCCAGCAGCTTGGCTCAGGGGGGTGAGCAGTTCTTC
TRBJ1-1,once,-,TRBV4-3,CASSQTGRAGTEAFF,TGCGCCAGCAGCCAAACAGGGAGGGCGGGCACTGAAGCTTTCTTT
TRBJ2-7,-,-,TRBV6-5,CASSYSEEYEQYF,TGTGCCAGCAGTTACTCTGAGGAGTACGAGCAGTACTTC
TRBJ1-3,-,-,TRBV7-3,CASSPDSRGNTIYF,TGTGCCAGCAGCCCGGACAGTAGAGGAAACACCATATATTTT
TRBJ2-7,-,-,TRBV7-8,CASSLRAGVSYEQYF,TGTGCCAGCAGCTTAAGGGCAGGGGTCTCCTACGAGCAGTACTTC
TRBJ1-2,-,TRBD1,TRBV6-6,CASDGTGEYGYTF,TGTGCCAGTGACGGGACAGGGGAATATGGCTACACCTTC
TRBJ1-3,-,-,TRBV18,CASSRELQSSGNTIYF,TGTGCCAGCTCACGGGAGCTACAGAGCTCTGGAAACACCATATATTTT
TRBJ1-1,-,TRBD1,TRBV29-1,CSVRTGGSLGAFF,TGCAGCGTGCGGACAGGGGGTTCGTTGGGAGCTTTCTTT
TRBJ2-2,-,TRBD2,TRBV5-6,CASSAPGTSGNTGELFF,TGTGCCAGCAGCGCACCCGGGACTAGCGGTAACACCGGGGAGCTGTTTTTT
TRBJ2-7,-,TRBD1,TRBV5-6,CASSSVTTGGNYEQYF,TGTGCCAGCAGCTCAGTAACGACAGGGGGAAACTACGAGCAGTACTTC
TRBJ1-1,-,-,TRBV5-1,CASSLDTGLVTEAFF,TGCGCCAGCAGCTTGGATACAGGGTTGGTCACTGAAGCTTTCTTT
TRBJ1-1,-,-,TRBV5-1,CASSLEAGRNTEAFF,TGCGCCAGCAGCTTGGAGGCAGGAAGGAACACTGAAGCTTTCTTT
TRBJ1-6,few,-,TRBV7-2,CASSLGRSSYNSPLHF,TGTGCCAGCAGCTTAGGTCGGAGCTCCTATAATTCACCCCTCCACTTT
TRBJ1-1,-,-,TRBV6-5,CASSYGAGTEAFF,TGTGCCAGCAGTTACGGGGCGGGGACTGAAGCTTTCTTT
TRBJ2-2,once,TRBD1,TRBV7-2,CASSVRDRSGELFF,TGTGCCAGCAGCGTCCGGGACAGGTCCGGGGAGCTGTTTTTT
TRBJ2-5,-,-,TRBV30,CAWSGTFARETQYF,TGTGCCTGGAGCGGGACTTTTGCACGGGAGACCCAGTACTTC
TRBJ2-7,-,TRBD1,TRBV7-9,CASSLGLGQGGEQYF,TGTGCCAGCAGCTTAGGCCTTGGACAGGGTGGTGAGCAGTACTTC
TRBJ2-7,-,TRBD1,TRBV27,CASRQGQGYEQYF,TGTGCCAGCAGACAAGGACAGGGCTACGAGCAGTACTTC
TRBJ2-5,-,TRBD1,TRBV9,CASSVDTGERETQYF,TGTGCCAGCAGCGTAGACACAGGGGAACGAGAGACCCAGTACTTC
TRBJ2-5,-,-,TRBV7-9,CASSPQETQYF,TGTGCCAGCAGCCCTCAAGAGACCCAGTACTTC
TRBJ2-5,-,TRBD2,TRBV7-2,CASSFAGTSVETQYF,TGTGCCAGCAGCTTTGCCGGGACTAGCGTAGAGACCCAGTACTTC
TRBJ1-6,-,TRBD1,TRBV2,CASSEQGDSYNSPLHF,TGTGCCAGCAGCGAACAGGGGGATTCCTATAATTCACCCCTCCACTTT
TRBJ2-5,-,-,TRBV5-1,CASSSHTSLETQYF,TGCGCCAGCAGCTCACACACTAGCTTAGAGACCCAGTACTTC
TRBJ2-7,-,-,TRBV9,CASSQTVDSTSPEQYF,TGTGCCAGCAGCCAGACCGTGGACAGTACTTCACCCGAGCAGTACTTC
TRBJ2-5,-,-,TRBV6-1,CASSERALGVRFQETQYF,TGTGCCAGCAGTGAGCGGGCTTTGGGTGTCCGCTTTCAAGAGACCCAGTACTTC
TRBJ1-1,once,TRBD1,TRBV29-1,CSVRTGGETEAFF,TGCAGCGTTCGGACAGGGGGAGAAACTGAAGCTTTCTTT
TRBJ2-5,-,TRBD1,TRBV9,CASSRAARQGIETQYF,TGTGCCAGCAGCCGCGCCGCCCGACAGGGAATAGAGACCCAGTACTTC
TRBJ2-7,-,-,TRBV4-1,CASSQAQGPYEQYF,TGCGCCAGCAGCCAAGCCCAGGGCCCCTACGAGCAGTACTTC
TRBJ1-2,-,TRBD1,TRBV19,CASSMDSGQTYGYTF,TGTGCCAGTAGTATGGATTCGGGACAGACCTATGGCTACACCTTC
TRBJ1-3,once,-,TRBV11-2,CASSFYGQHAGNTIYF,TGTGCCAGCAGCTTTTACGGACAGCATGCTGGAAACACCATATATTTT
TRBJ1-1,-,-,TRBV7-8,CASSLPGSEAFF,TGTGCCAGCAGCTTACCCGGGTCTGAAGCTTTCTTT
TRBJ2-5,-,TRBD2,TRBV27,CASSFSGGAWETQYF,TGTGCCAGCAGTTTTAGCGGGGGGGCCTGGGAGACCCAGTACTTC
TRBJ2-7,-,-,TRBV7-9,CASSPEGIEYYEQYF,TGTGCCAGCAGCCCCGAGGGCATAGAATACTACGAGCAGTACTTC
TRBJ1-6,-,-,TRBV6-5,CASWESSYNSPLHF,TGTGCCAGTTGGGAGAGCTCCTATAATTCACCCCTCCACTTT
TRBJ2-3,-,TRBD2,TRBV5-4,CASSWGGLAGGTDTQYF,TGTGCCAGCAGCTGGGGGGGACTAGCGGGGGGCACAGATACGCAGTATTTT
TRBJ1-3,-,-,TRBV12-5,CASGRQAGNTIYF,TGTGCTAGTGGTAGACAGGCCGGAAACACCATATATTTT
TRBJ2-3,-,TRBD2,TRBV4-2,CASSQDLTSGGTTTDTQYF,TGTGCCAGCAGCCAAGATCTTACTAGCGGGGGGACTACCACAGATACGCAGTATTTT
TRBJ1-6,-,TRBD1,TRBV19,CASSILESGGNSPLHF,TGTGCCAGTAGTATTTTGGAGTCAGGGGGCAATTCACCCCTCCACTTT
TRBJ2-6,-,-,TRBV7-2,CASSYFTGANVLTF,TGTGCCAGCAGCTATTTTACTGGGGCCAACGTCCTGACTTTC